A single T cell receptor (beta chain) is shown here with its context. These data come from a study of blood T cell repertoires in COVID-19. At the level of the study: Sources were T cells, B-cell-depleted T cells, or PBMCs; the material itself was cDNA or gDNA.

In the source study's methods: Counts of nucleated cells, estimated from reference gene primer amplification, were obtained. Libraries were prepared by immunoSEQ multiplex PCR; TCRdb keeps only in-frame clonotypes and omits some of them. The D gene and trimming were derived from the DNA, and the V and J assignments and clone size from that table. The data show 150,000 or so clones, roughly 90% seen once. The V gene end was trimmed by 4 bases and the J gene end by 6 bases; junction bases not matched to a gene: 2. Germline CDR1 SQVTM, CDR2 ANQGSEA. The CDR3 consists of 13 residues. This rearrangement joins TRBV29-1 to TRBJ1-5; 11 bases agree with TRBD1. Source material: peripheral blood. This TCR derives from a man aged 50-60 years with acute or convalescent COVID-19. In nucleotides, the CDR3 is TGCAGCGTTGGGGACAGGGGGGGTCAGCCCCAGCATTTT. It encodes CSVGDRGGQPQHF.